This entry describes one TCR beta chain. Its cognate antigen is unknown. The data stem from a study of beta chain features in type 1 diabetes. Sequenced material consisted of expressed TCRB transcripts (all of the isolated RNA was reverse transcribed). Samples of naive, central memory and regulatory T cells yielded a mean of around 3.7 million reads. The table came from immunoSEQ multiplex PCR; TCRdb's copy has only in-frame clones and leaves some out. The top ten hold roughly 0.74% of the sample, which has about 130,000 clones, 9.2% seen once. Study-level results: The naive, central memory and Treg TCRB repertoires of patients appeared to be more similar to one another than those of healthy donors. When VDJ junctions were examined, type 1 diabetes patients showed fewer insertions and more deletions.

From germline, CDR1 is SGDLS and CDR2 YYNGEE. The length of the CDR3 is 14 residues. The germline V and J ends were trimmed by 3 bases and 1 base, with 11 bases remaining between them. The sequence derives from a man aged 18 to 30 in good health. Material: central memory CD4+ T cells from blood. This chain joins TRBV9 and TRBJ2-7; D remains ambiguous. The CDR3 region has the DNA TGTGCCAGCAGCGCCACGGAACAGTCCTACGAGCAGTACTTC. This translates into CASSATEQSYEQYF. Using reference TRBV9 and TRBJ2-7 for the parts outside the CDR3, the full variable domain is DSGVTQTPKHLITATGQRVTLRCSPRSGDLSVYWYQQSLDQGLQFLIQYYNGEERAKGNILERFSAQQFPDLHSELNLSSLELGDSALYFCASSATEQSYEQYFGPGTRLTVT.